These 3 T cell receptor beta chains came from one sample sequenced in a study of cytomegalovirus exposure and HLA in healthy donors (dated by TCRdb to about 2017). The method behind the library was the immunoSEQ multiplex PCR assay. For the multiplex PCR, a mixture combining 60 forward primers for TCR Vbeta segments and 13 reverse primers for TCR Jbeta segments was used. Entries here come from immuneACCESS through TCRdb and include only in-frame sequences with V and J called. Some clones fail to appear in such tables; in the studies checked, an unresolved V gene covers under half of the shortfall, and the cause of the remainder is unknown. The sample table holds over 95,000 clones, of which roughly 72% were seen once. Around 4.3% of the sample lies in the top ten. Material for sequencing was PBMCs. These receptor sequences come from a woman between 40 and 55 years old in good health and CMV-seropositive.

This chain uses TRBV5-1 with TRBJ2-1; 12 bases are a match to TRBD2. This CDR3 region has 15 residues. Looked up from germline, CDR1 is SGHRS and CDR2 is YFSETQ. V was clipped by 0 bases and J by 6 bases; unmatched bases: 1. CDR3: CASSLGLAGANEQFF. DNA of the CDR3: TGCGCCAGCAGCTTGGGACTAGCGGGAGCCAATGAGCAGTTCTTC.

The J gene is TRBJ2-3, the V gene TRBV5-1; 9 positions match TRBD1. The CDR3 totals 16 residues. The germline CDR1 and CDR2 sequences are SGHRS and YFSETQ. J was trimmed by 4 bases and V by 4 bases; bases with no gene match: 10. The CDR3 spells CASSPPSGTGPDTQYF. The DNA for the CDR3 is TGCGCCAGCAGCCCTCCCTCCGGGACAGGGCCAGATACGCAGTATTTT.

The chain joins TRBV29-1 to TRBJ1-1, with D uncertain. Germline assignment: CDR1 SQVTM and CDR2 ANQGSEA. The CDR3 has 12 amino acids. V lost 5 bases and J lost 1, with 8 bases in between. The CDR3 reads CSVLGRNTEAFF. Written as DNA, the CDR3 is TGCAGCGTTTTAGGGAGGAACACTGAAGCTTTCTTT.